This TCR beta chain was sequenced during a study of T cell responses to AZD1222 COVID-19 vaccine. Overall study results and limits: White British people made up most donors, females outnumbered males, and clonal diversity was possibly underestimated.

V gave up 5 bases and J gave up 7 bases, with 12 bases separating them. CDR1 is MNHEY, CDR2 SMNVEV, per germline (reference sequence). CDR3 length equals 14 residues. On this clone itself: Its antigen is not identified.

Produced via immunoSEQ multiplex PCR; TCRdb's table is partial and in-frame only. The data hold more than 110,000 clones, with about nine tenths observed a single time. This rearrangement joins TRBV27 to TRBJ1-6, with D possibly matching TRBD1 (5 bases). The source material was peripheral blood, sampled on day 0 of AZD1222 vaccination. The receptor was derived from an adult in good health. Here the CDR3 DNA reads TGTGCCAGCAGTCGCAGGGAGGGGAATTCACCCCTCCACTTT. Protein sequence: CASSRREGNSPLHF.